Below are 20 T cell receptor beta chains sequenced from a single sample in a study of CD8+ T cells in alopecia areata. Reverse transcription of extracted RNA yielded cDNA, which provided the sequencing template. The data were produced by immunoSEQ multiplex PCR, yet TCRdb's version contains in-frame clones alone and is incomplete. The sample yields approximately 120,000 clones, 60% to 65% seen once. Treatment meaning: oral pan-JAK inhibitor, 5-10 mg twice daily. The sequencing here drew on CD4+ T cells sorted from blood, taken at week 4, from a patient treated with tofacitinib. The receptors were sampled from a human donor with alopecia areata.

The chain couples TRBV6-5 to TRBJ1-6, with D possibly TRBD1 on 5 matching bases. In germline, CDR1 is MNHEY, CDR2 SVGAGI. Trimming stripped 8 bases from V and 12 bases from J, with 14 bases between. The CDR3 has 12 amino acids. In DNA form, the CDR3 reads TGTGCCAGCGCAGGGCGACGGGAACCCCTCCACTTT. Encoded protein: CASAGRREPLHF.

The chain employs TRBV4-1 and TRBJ2-6; D gene ambiguous. The CDR3 loop spans 17 amino acids. Per the germline V gene, CDR1 is MGHRA and CDR2 is YSYEKL. Deletions cut 3 bases from V and 0 bases from J, with 12 bases between. Written as DNA, the CDR3 is TGCGCCAGCAGCCATCCCAGACTTAGCTCTGGGGCCAACGTCCTGACTTTC. This sequence encodes CASSHPRLSSGANVLTF.

The chain employs TRBV29-1 and TRBJ1-2; D is undetermined. The germline V and J ends were trimmed by 4 bases and 2 bases, with 8 bases remaining between them. The CDR3 loop spans 12 amino acids. Germline CDR1 SQVTM, CDR2 ANQGSEA. CDR3 coding DNA: TGCAGCGTTGGGCGTCGGAACTATGGCTACACCTTC. It specifies CSVGRRNYGYTF.

This clone was seen just once. The V call is TRBV5-6, the J call TRBJ2-5, with D unclear. Trimming removed 0 bases at V and 5 bases at J, with 8 bases between. The germline CDR1 and CDR2 sequences are SGHDT and YYEEEE. This CDR3 region has 13 residues. CDR3 amino acids: CASSLGAEETQYF. The CDR3 DNA sequence: TGTGCCAGCAGCTTGGGGGCGGAGGAGACCCAGTACTTC.

This clone was observed a single time. Here the CDR3 reads CASSLNLAGGGTDTQYF. CDR3 nucleotide sequence: TGTGCCAGCAGCTTAAATCTAGCGGGAGGAGGCACAGATACGCAGTATTTT. The chain joins TRBV7-2 to TRBJ2-3, with 11 bases fitting TRBD2. The CDR3 runs to 17 residues. The germline V gene encodes CDR1 SGHTA and CDR2 FQGNSA. The J segment lost 1 base and the V segment lost 2 bases, leaving 5 bases of the junction unmatched.

The CDR3, as DNA: TGCAGCGTCGGGACAGGGAGTGAGCCCCAGCATTTT. Translation gives CSVGTGSEPQHF. This sequence joins TRBV29-1 and TRBJ1-5; 9 nucleotides line up with TRBD1. The CDR3 has 12 amino acids. The V gene's germline CDR1 is SQVTM and CDR2 ANQGSEA. With 6 bases clipped from V and 8 bases from J, the junction kept 5 bases outside the gene matches. Together with reference TRBV29-1 and TRBJ1-5, the CDR3 gives the full variable domain: SAVISQKPSRDICQRGTSLTIQCQVDSQVTMMFWYRQQPGQSLTLIATANQGSEATYESGFVIDKFPISRPNLTFSTLTVSNMSPEDSSIYLCSVGTGSEPQHFGDGTRLSIL.

This clone was counted between two and nine times. The gene calls are TRBV29-1 and TRBJ2-2; no clear D gene. With 5 bases removed from V and 1 base from J, the gap between germline ends came to 17 bases. Germline V gives CDR1 SQVTM, CDR2 ANQGSEA. This CDR3 is built from 16 residues. This chain's CDR3 is CSVFWVPPLNTGELFF. CDR3 in DNA: TGCAGCGTTTTTTGGGTCCCTCCTTTGAACACCGGGGAGCTGTTTTTT.

As DNA, the CDR3 is TGCGCCAGCAGCCAAGATCCATACAATGAGCAGTTCTTC. Its translation: CASSQDPYNEQFF. The chain carries TRBV4-1 and TRBJ2-1; no definite D call. The V end was cut by 0 bases, the J end by 4 bases, with 4 bases between. This CDR3 region has 13 residues. Germline loops: CDR1 MGHRA, CDR2 YSYEKL.

Only a few counts were recorded for this clone. V is TRBV5-1 and J is TRBJ2-1, with D perhaps matching TRBD2 (5 bases). The CDR3 contains 14 residues. The germline V gene has CDR1 SGHRS and CDR2 YFSETQ. Trimming shortened V by 0 bases and J by 2 bases, and 6 bases separated the two germline ends. The CDR3 is CASSLGETYNEQFF. The CDR3 nucleotides read TGCGCCAGCAGCTTGGGGGAGACCTACAATGAGCAGTTCTTC.

The chain carries TRBV5-4 and TRBJ2-7; 12 bases align to TRBD2. CDR3 length: 17 residues. The germline V gene encodes CDR1 SGHNT and CDR2 YYREEE (reference sequence). V trimming: 0 bases; J trimming: 1 base; junction bases outside the gene matches: 5. The CDR3 is CASSLGGTSGQSYEQYF. The CDR3 DNA reads TGTGCCAGCAGCTTGGGGGGGACTAGCGGGCAATCCTACGAGCAGTACTTC.

The sample holds one count of this clone. This chain uses TRBV30 with TRBJ2-7; 9 bases align to TRBD1. V gave up 4 bases and J gave up 1 base; unmatched junction bases: 5. The CDR3 sequence is 14 residues long. Germline-derived CDR1 and CDR2 are GTSNPN and SVGIG (reference sequence). CDR3 DNA: TGTGCCTGGACCGGGACAGGGTGGTCCTACGAGCAGTACTTC. Encoded protein: CAWTGTGWSYEQYF.

This chain uses TRBV5-6 with TRBJ1-2, with D possibly being TRBD1 (5 bases). From germline, CDR1 is SGHDT and CDR2 YYEEEE. This CDR3 comprises 14 residues. Trimming pared 3 bases from V and 8 bases from J, leaving 17 bases between. CDR3 in DNA: TGTGCCAGCAGCTACGCAAGGGGAGGGCGGGGCTACACCTTC. Residues: CASSYARGGRGYTF.

This clone was seen only a few times. The J gene is TRBJ1-1, the V gene TRBV5-1; D is undetermined. The CDR3 spans 14 residues. Germline CDR1 is SGHRS and CDR2 is YFSETQ. V shed 0 bases and J shed 1 base, with 7 bases lying between them. CDR3 residues: CASSLEGRNTEAFF. DNA for the CDR3: TGCGCCAGCAGCTTGGAGGGTCGGAACACTGAAGCTTTCTTT.

This clone showed up just once. The chain combines TRBV4-3 with TRBJ2-1; 8 positions agree with TRBD2. The CDR3 consists of 20 residues. V shed 4 bases, J shed 1 base, and the junction held 18 bases outside the gene matches. Germline-derived CDR1 and CDR2 are LGHNA and YSLEER. The CDR3 sequence: CASSPFLAGAYPSSYNEQFF. In DNA, the CDR3 is TGCGCCAGCAGCCCTTTTCTAGCGGGCGCTTACCCCTCTTCCTACAATGAGCAGTTCTTC.

This clone came up once. The CDR3 region is CASSSQLNTEAFF. CDR3 coding DNA: TGTGCCAGCAGCTCCCAACTGAACACTGAAGCTTTCTTT. V usage is TRBV7-7 and J usage is TRBJ1-1; no definite D call. The CDR3 length is 13 residues. Germline CDR1 and CDR2: SSHAT and FNYEAQ (reference sequence). Trimming removed 4 bases from V and 0 bases from J, with 6 bases in between. Complete variable domain (other parts from reference TRBV7-7 and TRBJ1-1): GAGVSQSPRYKVTKRGQDVTLRCDPISSHATLYWYQQALGQGPEFLTYFNYEAQPDKSGLPSDRFSAERPEGSISTLTIQRTEQRDSAMYRCASSSQLNTEAFFGQGTRLTVV.

The V and J genes are TRBV7-2 and TRBJ1-5, with D hard to call. V lost 2 bases to trimming and J lost 6 bases, with 8 bases between them. The CDR3 contains 13 residues. Germline V gene sequence: CDR1 SGHTA, CDR2 FQGNSA. CDR3 DNA: TGTGCCAGCAGCTTATCCTTGGGTCAGCCCCAGCATTTT. Its protein is CASSLSLGQPQHF.

J is TRBJ2-3 and V is TRBV4-1; no definite D call. V lost 5 bases to trimming and J lost 1 base, with 16 bases between them. Germline CDR1 reads MGHRA; CDR2 reads YSYEKL. This CDR3 contains 16 residues. This chain's CDR3 is CASSKATDRGTDTQYF. The CDR3 region has the DNA TGCGCCAGCAGCAAAGCAACGGACCGCGGCACAGATACGCAGTATTTT.

CDR3 residues: CASSLVSLRAAFF. CDR3 coding DNA: TGTGCCAGCAGCTTAGTTAGTCTCAGGGCTGCTTTCTTT. The rearrangement joins TRBV7-2 to TRBJ1-1; perhaps TRBD1 as D (5 bases). The CDR3 totals 13 residues. Per the germline V gene, CDR1 is SGHTA and CDR2 is FQGNSA. Trimming shortened V by 1 base and J by 11 bases, and 14 bases separated the two germline ends. The full variable domain, completed using reference TRBV7-2 and TRBJ1-1, is GAGVSQSPSNKVTEKGKDVELRCDPISGHTALYWYRQSLGQGLEFLIYFQGNSAPDKSGLPSDRFSAERTGGSVSTLTIQRTQQEDSAVYLCASSLVSLRAAFFGQGTRLTVV.

This clone was counted a few times. DNA for the CDR3: TGTGCCAGCAGCGAGGATCCGGGACCGAACACCGGGGAGCTGTTTTTT. Translated, it gives CASSEDPGPNTGELFF. V and J are TRBV5-4 and TRBJ2-2; D may match TRBD1 or TRBD2 (5 bases each). Germline CDR1 SGHNT, CDR2 YYREEE (reference sequence). CDR3 length equals 16 residues. The ends were cut back, 4 bases at V and 0 bases at J, with 13 bases in the middle. Full variable domain (outside the CDR3, taken from reference TRBV5-4 and TRBJ2-2): ETGVTQSPTHLIKTRGQQVTLRCSSQSGHNTVSWYQQALGQGPQFIFQYYREEENGRGNFPPRFSGLQFPNYSSELNVNALELDDSALYLCASSEDPGPNTGELFFGEGSRLTVL.

The gene calls are TRBV5-1 and TRBJ2-3; 8 nucleotides line up with TRBD2. The germline gives CDR1 SGHRS, CDR2 YFSETQ. The CDR3 length is 14 residues. Trimming cost V 5 bases and J 4 bases; bases outside gene matches: 6. CDR3 in DNA: TGCGCCAGCAGACCGGGGGGGCTGCCAGATACGCAGTATTTT. Translated, it gives CASRPGGLPDTQYF. Variable domain in full (rest from reference TRBV5-1 and TRBJ2-3): KAGVTQTPRYLIKTRGQQVTLSCSPISGHRSVSWYQQTPGQGLQFLFEYFSETQRNKGNFPGRFSGRQFSNSRSEMNVSTLELGDSALYLCASRPGGLPDTQYFGPGTRLTVL.